This is a list of T cell receptor beta chains from one sample in a study of T cell responses to AZD1222 COVID-19 vaccine. Using immunoSEQ multiplex PCR, the repertoire was profiled, and TCRdb retains in-frame clones only, with some absent. The sample lists about 140,000 clones, 75% to 95% occurring once. The material was peripheral blood, obtained 28 days after the second dose of the MenACWY control vaccine. The source of these receptors is an adult who received the MenACWY meningococcal vaccine as a control. The CDR3 runs from the conserved cysteine through the conserved F or W. Each record gives: D gene, J gene, V gene, CDR3 DNA, CDR3 protein. D genes are given only for firm matches.

d_gene: NA
j_gene: TRBJ2-1
v_gene: TRBV11-3
CDR3nt: TGTGCCAGCAGCATGACACACGTAAGCTCCTACAATGAGCAGTTCTTC
CDR3aa: CASSMTHVSSYNEQFF

d_gene: TRBD1
j_gene: TRBJ2-4
v_gene: TRBV5-4
CDR3nt: TGTGCCAGCAGCTTGGCAGAGGACAGGGCGCGGTGGAACTTC
CDR3aa: CASSLAEDRARWNF

d_gene: TRBD2
j_gene: TRBJ2-3
v_gene: TRBV5-6
CDR3nt: TGTGCCAGCAGCATTAGCGGGGGGGCTGCGGATACGCAGTATTTT
CDR3aa: CASSISGGAADTQYF

d_gene: TRBD1
j_gene: TRBJ2-5
v_gene: TRBV7-9
CDR3nt: TGTGCCAGCAGCCGGGACAGGGGGTCGGAGACCCAGTACTTC
CDR3aa: CASSRDRGSETQYF

d_gene: TRBD1
j_gene: TRBJ1-3
v_gene: TRBV4-3
CDR3nt: TGCGCCAGCAGCCAAGGGACAGGGACTGGATCCGGAAACACCATATATTTT
CDR3aa: CASSQGTGTGSGNTIYF

d_gene: NA
j_gene: TRBJ2-5
v_gene: TRBV7-8
CDR3nt: TGTGCCAGCAGCCCACTCAGGGAGACCCAGTACTTC
CDR3aa: CASSPLRETQYF

d_gene: TRBD2
j_gene: TRBJ2-1
v_gene: TRBV18
CDR3nt: TGTGCCAGCTCACCAGGGTCACGGGGAGGGGAGAATGAGCAGTTCTTC
CDR3aa: CASSPGSRGGENEQFF

d_gene: NA
j_gene: TRBJ2-6
v_gene: TRBV7-9
CDR3nt: TGTGCCAGCAGCCCTCCTGGGGGGGGGACATCTGGGGCCAACGTCCTGACTTTC
CDR3aa: CASSPPGGGTSGANVLTF

d_gene: NA
j_gene: TRBJ2-5
v_gene: TRBV13
CDR3nt: TGTGCCAGCAGCTTAGGGGGCCCCGGAATAGAGACCCAGTACTTC
CDR3aa: CASSLGGPGIETQYF

d_gene: NA
j_gene: TRBJ2-3
v_gene: TRBV2
CDR3nt: TGTGCCAGCAGTGGTCAGGGATACACAGATACGCAGTATTTT
CDR3aa: CASSGQGYTDTQYF